The 3 T cell receptor beta chains reported below all come from one sample, sequenced in a study of blood T cell repertoires in COVID-19. Clones were sequenced by immunoSEQ multiplex PCR, and TCRdb holds only the in-frame ones, with some missing. Of tens of thousands of clones listed, approximately 80% were seen once; the top ten hold approximately 60%. The sample taken for sequencing was peripheral blood. These TCRs come from a man aged 80 or over with acute or convalescent COVID-19.

The J gene is TRBJ1-6, the V gene TRBV19; no clear D gene. Trimming took off 7 bases at V and 4 bases at J, with 11 bases between the two ends. The CDR3 spans 14 residues. Germline V gene sequence: CDR1 LNHDA, CDR2 SQIVND (reference sequence). CDR3 loop: CASTETGYNSPLHF. DNA for the CDR3: TGTGCCAGTACGGAGACGGGATATAATTCACCCCTCCACTTT.

In DNA form, the CDR3 reads TGTGCCAGCTCACCAGCGGGACTTCCGACCCCCGGGGAGCTGTTTTTT. Residues: CASSPAGLPTPGELFF. This chain joins TRBV18 and TRBJ2-2; possibly TRBD2 for D (6 bases). Germline V gene data show CDR1 as KGHSH and CDR2 as LQKENI. This CDR3 contains 16 residues. The ends were cut back, 2 bases at V and 6 bases at J, with 16 bases in the middle. Together with reference TRBV18 and TRBJ2-2, the CDR3 gives the full variable domain: NAGVMQNPRHLVRRRGQEARLRCSPMKGHSHVYWYRQLPEEGLKFMVYLQKENIIDESGMPKERFSAEFPKEGPSILRIQQVVRGDSAAYFCASSPAGLPTPGELFFGEGSRLTVL.

In its sample, this clone was seen a few times. The V and J genes are TRBV27 and TRBJ1-6; TRBD1 agrees at 7 bases. Trimming took 0 bases from V and 8 from J; bases not matched to a gene: 4. Germline assignment: CDR1 MNHEY and CDR2 SMNVEV (reference sequence). The CDR3 has 15 amino acids. CDR3 in amino acids: CASSLSYRGDSPLHF. In DNA form, the CDR3 reads TGTGCCAGCAGTTTATCGTACAGGGGTGATTCACCCCTCCACTTT.